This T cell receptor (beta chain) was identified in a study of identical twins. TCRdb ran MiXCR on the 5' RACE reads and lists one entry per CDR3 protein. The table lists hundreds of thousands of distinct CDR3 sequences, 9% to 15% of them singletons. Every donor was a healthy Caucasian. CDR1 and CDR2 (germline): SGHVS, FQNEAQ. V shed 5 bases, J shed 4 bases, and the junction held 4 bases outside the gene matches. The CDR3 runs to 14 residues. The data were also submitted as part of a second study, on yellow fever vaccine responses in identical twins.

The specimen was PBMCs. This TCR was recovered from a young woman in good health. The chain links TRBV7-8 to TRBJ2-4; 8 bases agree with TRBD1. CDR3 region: CASSNRQGKNIQYF. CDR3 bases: TGTGCCAGCAGCAATCGACAGGGGAAAAACATTCAGTACTTC.